This note documents a single T cell receptor (beta chain) sequence. This clone was counted between two and nine times. Its antigen remains undetermined. Base-call qualities are not available, and no considerably larger clone is one nucleotide away. The sample belongs to a study of blood T cell repertoires in COVID-19 (dated by TCRdb to about 2020). Notes on the research overall: Collaborator samples came from the United States, Italy and Spain and covered acute and convalescent phases of COVID-19. The prospective study material was composed of cDNA or gDNA derived from T cells, B-cell-depleted T cells, or PBMCs. Subjects who had been exposed to COVID-19, were actively infected with it, or had recovered from it provided the deeply sampled blood TCRbeta repertoires that made up the dataset. A freely available public database, intended as a resource for researchers studying the immune response to SARS-CoV-2, is where the repertoires were released. The samples were drawn from the first 160 participants of the ongoing ImmuneRACE study and from 1,254 subjects provided by 6 global collaborators. Nearly every sample came with metadata listing a de-identified subject ID, COVID-19 status, age in years and sex. HLA class I and class II types, where available, came from metadata supplied by the sample provider rather than from assay-based typing.

The full study reports these points: Clinical and demographic metadata were provided uncurated, with the amount varying by source and participant.

Trimming costs V 3 bases and J 4 bases, and their ends lie 12 bases apart. The CDR3 goes from the cysteine to the phenylalanine over 14 residues. Only the CDR3 portion is preserved as DNA: 42 bases, with reading frame beginning at the first base. CDR1 and CDR2 (GTSNPN, SVGIG) derive from the germline V gene (reference sequence). Whole blood was collected in K2EDTA tubes by collaborating institutions according to the institutions' own protocols. Collaborator samples were shipped for TCRbeta analysis as frozen whole blood, isolated PBMCs, or DNA extracted from either sample type. TCRbeta CDR3 regions were amplified from genomic DNA by means of the immunoSEQ Assay, a bias-controlled multiplex PCR. On the authors' methods: Within the assay, amplification of reference gene primers was used to estimate how many nucleated cells each sample contained. To quantify the absolute abundance of each unique TCRbeta CDR3 rearrangement, sequence reads were collapsed and filtered. For each sample, productive Simpson clonality was calculated as the square root of Simpson's diversity index over productive rearrangements. Sourced from immuneACCESS, this table was stored by TCRdb with only in-frame sequences that have V and J called. A share of the clones is absent; for the studies checked, an unresolved V gene accounts for under half, and the remainder has no known explanation. V and J calls and clone size are those listed in that table; D and trimming were worked out from the DNA. The sample table records about 310,000 clones; roughly nine tenths of these occur just once. Clones ranked in the top ten supply roughly 2.3% of the sample.

The source material was peripheral blood. The sequence was obtained from a man between 18 and 29 years old with active or convalescent COVID-19. Recombination connected TRBV30 to TRBJ1-4, and TRBD1 may be the D gene, going by 5 matching bases. At the DNA level, the sequence is TGTGCCTGGAGACAAAGACAGTATAATGAAAAACTGTTTTTT. This gives the protein CAWRQRQYNEKLFF.